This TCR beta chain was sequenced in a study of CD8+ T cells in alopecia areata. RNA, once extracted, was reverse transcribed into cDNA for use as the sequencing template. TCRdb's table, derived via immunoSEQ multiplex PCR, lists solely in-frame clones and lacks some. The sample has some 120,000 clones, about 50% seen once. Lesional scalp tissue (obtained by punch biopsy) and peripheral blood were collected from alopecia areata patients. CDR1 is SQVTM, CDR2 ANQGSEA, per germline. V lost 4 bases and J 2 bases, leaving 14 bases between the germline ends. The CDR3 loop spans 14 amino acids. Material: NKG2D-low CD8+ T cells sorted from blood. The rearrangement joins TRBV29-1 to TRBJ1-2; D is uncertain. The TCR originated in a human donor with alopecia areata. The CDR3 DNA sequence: TGCAGCGTTGTAAATAACGGCCCCAACTATGGCTACACCTTC. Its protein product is CSVVNNGPNYGYTF.